Shown below are 13 T cell receptor beta chains from a single sample sequenced in a study of blood T cell repertoires in COVID-19. The table came from immunoSEQ multiplex PCR; TCRdb's copy has only in-frame clones and leaves some out. This sample has about 360,000 clones, with around 87% found just once. Sequenced sample: PBMCs or T cells enriched from blood (not recorded which). These receptors all come from a man aged 30 to 39 who had recovered from COVID-19.

This sequence joins TRBV10-1 and TRBJ2-3; TRBD1 matches at 8 bases. Looked up from germline, CDR1 is WNHNN and CDR2 is SYGVQD (reference sequence). CDR3 length equals 15 residues. V lost 3 bases and J lost 4; bases outside the gene matches: 6. Written as DNA, the CDR3 is TGCGCCAGCAGTGATAACGGACAGGGCTCAGATACGCAGTATTTT. This translates into CASSDNGQGSDTQYF.

This chain uses TRBV2 with TRBJ2-5; TRBD2 matches at 9 bases. The germline gives CDR1 SNHLY, CDR2 FYNNEI. Trimming removed 3 bases from V and 4 bases from J; junction bases left unmatched: 6. This CDR3 region has 15 residues. In DNA, the CDR3 is TGTGCCAGCAGTGAGGGGACTAGCCCGGTAGAGACCCAGTACTTC. Translated, it gives CASSEGTSPVETQYF.

On this clone: The same CDR3 can be traced to other DNA sequences in this sample. The chain recombines TRBV11-3 with TRBJ2-7; TRBD1 matches 8 bases. The CDR3 has 15 residues. V was pared by 0 bases and J by 2 bases, with 3 bases of the junction left unmatched. Germline values: CDR1 SGHNT, CDR2 YENEEA. This CDR3 is CASSLDGQGAYEQYF. CDR3 DNA: TGTGCCAGCAGCTTAGACGGACAGGGAGCCTACGAGCAGTACTTC.

The genes are TRBV2 and TRBJ1-6; the match to TRBD1 covers 9 bases. The germline V gene encodes CDR1 SNHLY and CDR2 FYNNEI. The length of the CDR3 is 15 residues. V shed 6 bases, J shed 6 bases, and the junction held 6 bases outside the gene matches. The CDR3 spells CASREDRGGNSPLHF. CDR3 nucleotide sequence: TGTGCCAGCAGGGAGGACAGGGGAGGTAATTCACCCCTCCACTTT.

The chain couples TRBV6-5 to TRBJ1-5; D remains ambiguous. The CDR3 runs to 14 residues. Germline V gene lookup returns CDR1 MNHEY and CDR2 SVGAGI. Trimming left V 8 bases short and J 3 bases short, with 14 bases between. CDR3 DNA: TGTGCCAGCGGTTCGGGAGGTTCCAATCAGCCCCAGCATTTT. Protein product: CASGSGGSNQPQHF.

The V and J genes are TRBV9 and TRBJ2-3; 7 bases match TRBD1. V lost 0 bases, J lost 7 bases, and 8 bases stayed unmatched. Germline V CDR1 and CDR2: SGDLS, YYNGEE. The CDR3 runs 15 residues. This CDR3 is CASSVGQGGEHTQYF. In DNA, the CDR3 is TGTGCCAGCAGCGTAGGACAGGGTGGGGAGCATACGCAGTATTTT.

This rearrangement joins TRBV4-1 to TRBJ2-1; 10 nucleotides align to TRBD1. Unmatched junction bases numbered 11, after V lost 4 bases and J lost 2 bases. This CDR3 is built from 18 residues. Germline V gene lookup returns CDR1 MGHRA and CDR2 YSYEKL. The CDR3 loop is CASSPYIPGQGAYNEQFF. The CDR3 bases are TGCGCCAGCAGCCCCTACATCCCCGGACAGGGGGCCTACAATGAGCAGTTCTTC.

The J gene is TRBJ2-6, the V gene TRBV19, with D tentatively TRBD1 (5 bases). Germline V CDR1 and CDR2: LNHDA, SQIVND (reference sequence). CDR3 length equals 14 residues. V lost 8 bases to trimming and J lost 0 bases, with 8 bases between them. CDR3 sequence: CASGHLSGANVLTF. The CDR3 DNA follows: TGTGCCAGTGGACATCTCTCTGGGGCCAACGTCCTGACTTTC.

The chain is built from TRBV10-3 and TRBJ2-4; TRBD1 is a possible D gene (5 bases). Germline CDR1 is ENHRY and CDR2 is SYGVKD. Trimming left V 2 bases short and J 1 base short, with 9 bases between. The CDR3 is 15 amino acids. The CDR3 spells CAISERAGAKNIQYF. In DNA form, the CDR3 reads TGTGCCATCAGTGAGAGAGCAGGGGCCAAAAACATTCAGTACTTC.

This chain uses TRBV3-1 (or the pseudogene TRBV3-2) with TRBJ1-2, with D uncertain. This CDR3 contains 13 residues. Trimming removed 3 bases at V and 2 bases at J, with 7 bases between. Germline CDR1 LGHDT, CDR2 YNNKEL (reference sequence). The CDR3 spells CASSQAFNYGYTF. As DNA, the CDR3 is TGTGCCAGCAGCCAGGCTTTCAACTATGGCTACACCTTC.

This chain uses TRBV7-2 with TRBJ1-5; unclear D gene. The CDR3 has 15 amino acids. Germline CDR1 is SGHTA and CDR2 is FQGNSA. V lost 1 base to trimming and J lost 2 bases, with 9 bases between them. CDR3 DNA: TGTGCCAGCAGCTTAGTTCGGGGTGGCAATCAGCCCCAGCATTTT. Translating gives CASSLVRGGNQPQHF. Variable domain in full (rest from reference TRBV7-2 and TRBJ1-5): GAGVSQSPSNKVTEKGKDVELRCDPISGHTALYWYRQSLGQGLEFLIYFQGNSAPDKSGLPSDRFSAERTGGSVSTLTIQRTQQEDSAVYLCASSLVRGGNQPQHFGDGTRLSIL.

The V gene is TRBV6-5, the J gene TRBJ1-3; 8 bases map to TRBD1. Germline V gene data show CDR1 as MNHEY and CDR2 as SVGAGI. This CDR3 is built from 15 residues. Losses at the gene ends were 5 bases for V and 4 bases for J; bases not matched to a gene: 7. The CDR3 is CASSPGWTGGNTIYF. Written as DNA, the CDR3 is TGTGCCAGCAGTCCGGGATGGACAGGGGGAAACACCATATATTTT.

This CDR3 is CASIKDRRDTIYF. CDR3 in DNA: TGTGCCAGCATCAAGGACAGGCGGGACACCATATATTTT. The V call is TRBV28, the J call TRBJ1-3; 7 bases are a match to TRBD1. The trim removed 7 bases at V and 8 bases at J, leaving 8 bases unmatched. The CDR3 length is 13 residues. The germline V gene has CDR1 MDHEN and CDR2 SYDVKM.